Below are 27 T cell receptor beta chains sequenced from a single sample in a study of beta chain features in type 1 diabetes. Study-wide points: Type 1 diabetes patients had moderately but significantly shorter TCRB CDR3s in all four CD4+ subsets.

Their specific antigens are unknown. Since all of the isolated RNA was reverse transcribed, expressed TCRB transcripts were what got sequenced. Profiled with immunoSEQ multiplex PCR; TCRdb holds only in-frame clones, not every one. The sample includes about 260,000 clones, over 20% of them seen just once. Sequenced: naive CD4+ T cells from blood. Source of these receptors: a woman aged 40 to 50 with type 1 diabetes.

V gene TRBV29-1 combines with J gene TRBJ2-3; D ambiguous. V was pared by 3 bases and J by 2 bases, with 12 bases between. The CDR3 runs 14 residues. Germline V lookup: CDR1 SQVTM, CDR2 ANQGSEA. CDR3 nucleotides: TGCAGCGTTGATCTTGGCCCCCACACAGATACGCAGTATTTT. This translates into CSVDLGPHTDTQYF.

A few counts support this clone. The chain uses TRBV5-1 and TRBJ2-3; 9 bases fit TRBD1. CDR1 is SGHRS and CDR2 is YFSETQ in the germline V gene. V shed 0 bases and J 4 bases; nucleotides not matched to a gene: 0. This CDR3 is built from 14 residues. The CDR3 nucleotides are TGCGCCAGCAGCTTGGGGGACAGGGCAGATACGCAGTATTTT. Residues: CASSLGDRADTQYF.

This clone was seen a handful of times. The CDR3: CAISETTGNLDSPLHF. CDR3 coding DNA: TGTGCCATCAGTGAGACGACAGGGAATTTGGATTCACCCCTCCACTTT. The chain uses TRBV10-3 and TRBJ1-6, with 7 bases matching TRBD1. V shed 2 bases, J shed 8 bases, and the junction held 9 bases outside the gene matches. The CDR3 totals 16 residues. The germline gives CDR1 ENHRY, CDR2 SYGVKD.

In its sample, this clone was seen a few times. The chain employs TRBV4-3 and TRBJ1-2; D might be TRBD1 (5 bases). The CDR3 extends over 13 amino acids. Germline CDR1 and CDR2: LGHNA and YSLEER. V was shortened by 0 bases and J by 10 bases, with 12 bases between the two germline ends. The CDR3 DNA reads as TGCGCCAGCAGCCAAGATCCCAGGGAAGCCTACACCTTC. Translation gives CASSQDPREAYTF.

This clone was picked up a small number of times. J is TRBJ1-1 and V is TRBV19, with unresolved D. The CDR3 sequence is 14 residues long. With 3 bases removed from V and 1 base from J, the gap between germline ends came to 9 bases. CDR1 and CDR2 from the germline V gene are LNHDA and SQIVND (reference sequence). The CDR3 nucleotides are TGTGCCAGTAGTATTGGTCTGAGGAACACTGAAGCTTTCTTT. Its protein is CASSIGLRNTEAFF.

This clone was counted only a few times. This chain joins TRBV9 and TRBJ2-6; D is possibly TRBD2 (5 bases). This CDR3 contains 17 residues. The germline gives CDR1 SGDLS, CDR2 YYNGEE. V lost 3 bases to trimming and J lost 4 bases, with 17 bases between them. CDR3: CASSGRKEGLGANVLTF. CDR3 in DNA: TGTGCCAGCAGCGGTAGAAAAGAGGGTCTCGGGGCCAACGTCCTGACTTTC.

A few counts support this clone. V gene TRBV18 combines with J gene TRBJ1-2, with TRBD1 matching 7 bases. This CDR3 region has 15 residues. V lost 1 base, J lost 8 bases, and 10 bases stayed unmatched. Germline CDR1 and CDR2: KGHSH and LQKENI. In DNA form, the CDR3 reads TGTGCCAGCTCACCACAAGACAGGGCCCCAGTGGGCTACACCTTC. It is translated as CASSPQDRAPVGYTF. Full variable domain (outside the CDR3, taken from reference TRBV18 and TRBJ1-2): NAGVMQNPRHLVRRRGQEARLRCSPMKGHSHVYWYRQLPEEGLKFMVYLQKENIIDESGMPKERFSAEFPKEGPSILRIQQVVRGDSAAYFCASSPQDRAPVGYTFGSGTRLTVV.

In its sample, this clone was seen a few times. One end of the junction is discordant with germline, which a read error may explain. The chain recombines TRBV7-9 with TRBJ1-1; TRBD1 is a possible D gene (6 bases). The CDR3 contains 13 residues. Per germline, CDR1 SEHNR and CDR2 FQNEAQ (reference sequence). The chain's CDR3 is CASSFQGNSEAFF. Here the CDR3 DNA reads TGTGCCAGCAGCTTTCAGGGGAACTCTGAAGCTTTCTTT.

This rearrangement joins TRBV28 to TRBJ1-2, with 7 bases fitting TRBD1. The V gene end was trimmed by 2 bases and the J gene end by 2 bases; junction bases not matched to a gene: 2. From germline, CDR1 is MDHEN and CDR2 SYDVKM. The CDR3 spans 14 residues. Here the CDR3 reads CASSLTGENYGYTF. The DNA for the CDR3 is TGTGCCAGCAGTTTAACAGGGGAGAACTATGGCTACACCTTC.

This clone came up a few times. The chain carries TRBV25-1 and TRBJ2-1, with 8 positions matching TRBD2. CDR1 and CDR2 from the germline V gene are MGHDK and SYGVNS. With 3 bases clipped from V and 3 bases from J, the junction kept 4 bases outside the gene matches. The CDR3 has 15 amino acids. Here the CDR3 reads CASSDDSGNYNEQFF. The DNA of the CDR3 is TGTGCCAGCAGTGACGATAGCGGGAACTACAATGAGCAGTTCTTC.

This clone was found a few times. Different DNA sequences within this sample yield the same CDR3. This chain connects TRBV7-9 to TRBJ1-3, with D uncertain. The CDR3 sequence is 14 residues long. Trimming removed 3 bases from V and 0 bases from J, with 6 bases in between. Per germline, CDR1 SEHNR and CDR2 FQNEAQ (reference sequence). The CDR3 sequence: CASSLAGSGNTIYF. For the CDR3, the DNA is TGTGCCAGCAGCTTGGCAGGCTCTGGAAACACCATATATTTT.

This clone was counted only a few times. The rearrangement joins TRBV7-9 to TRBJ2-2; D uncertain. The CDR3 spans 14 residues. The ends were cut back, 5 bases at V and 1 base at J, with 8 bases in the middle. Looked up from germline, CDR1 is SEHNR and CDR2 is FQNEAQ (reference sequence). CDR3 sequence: CASSPLVNTGELFF. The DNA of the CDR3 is TGTGCCAGCAGCCCCCTCGTGAACACCGGGGAGCTGTTTTTT. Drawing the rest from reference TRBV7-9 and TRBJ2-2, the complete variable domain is DTGVSQNPRHKITKRGQNVTFRCDPISEHNRLYWYRQTLGQGPEFLTYFQNEAQLEKSRLLSDRFSAERPKGSFSTLEIQRTEQGDSAMYLCASSPLVNTGELFFGEGSRLTVL.

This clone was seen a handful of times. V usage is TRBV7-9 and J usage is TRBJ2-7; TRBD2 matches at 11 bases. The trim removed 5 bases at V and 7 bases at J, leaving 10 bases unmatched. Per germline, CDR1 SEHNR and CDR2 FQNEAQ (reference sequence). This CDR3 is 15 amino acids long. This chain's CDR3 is CASSTILAGAGEQYF. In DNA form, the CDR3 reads TGTGCCAGCAGCACTATACTAGCGGGAGCGGGAGAGCAGTACTTC.

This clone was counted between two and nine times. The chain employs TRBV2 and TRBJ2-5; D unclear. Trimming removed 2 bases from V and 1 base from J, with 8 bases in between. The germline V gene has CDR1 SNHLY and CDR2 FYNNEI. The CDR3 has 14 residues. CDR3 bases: TGTGCCAGCAGTGAAACGGCGGCCCAAGAGACCCAGTACTTC. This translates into CASSETAAQETQYF.

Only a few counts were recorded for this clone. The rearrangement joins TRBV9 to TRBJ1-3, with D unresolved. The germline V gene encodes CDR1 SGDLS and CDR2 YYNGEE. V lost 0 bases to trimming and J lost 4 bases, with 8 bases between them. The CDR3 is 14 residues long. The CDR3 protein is CASSVDGIGNTIYF. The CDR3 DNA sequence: TGTGCCAGCAGCGTAGACGGGATCGGAAACACCATATATTTT.

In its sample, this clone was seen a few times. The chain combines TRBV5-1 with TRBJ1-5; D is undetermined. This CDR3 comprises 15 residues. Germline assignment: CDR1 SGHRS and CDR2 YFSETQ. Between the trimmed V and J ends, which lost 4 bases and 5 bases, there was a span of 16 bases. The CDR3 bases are TGCGCCAGCAGCCCGAGTTCCGCTCCTGATCAGCCCCAGCATTTT. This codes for CASSPSSAPDQPQHF. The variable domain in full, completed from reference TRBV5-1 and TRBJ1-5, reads KAGVTQTPRYLIKTRGQQVTLSCSPISGHRSVSWYQQTPGQGLQFLFEYFSETQRNKGNFPGRFSGRQFSNSRSEMNVSTLELGDSALYLCASSPSSAPDQPQHFGDGTRLSIL.

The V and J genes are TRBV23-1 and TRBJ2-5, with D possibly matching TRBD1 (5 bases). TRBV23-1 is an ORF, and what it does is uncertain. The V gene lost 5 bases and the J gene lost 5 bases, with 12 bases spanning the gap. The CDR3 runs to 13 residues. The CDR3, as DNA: TGCGCCAGCAGTGGCAGGGTGATGGAGACCCAGTACTTC. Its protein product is CASSGRVMETQYF.

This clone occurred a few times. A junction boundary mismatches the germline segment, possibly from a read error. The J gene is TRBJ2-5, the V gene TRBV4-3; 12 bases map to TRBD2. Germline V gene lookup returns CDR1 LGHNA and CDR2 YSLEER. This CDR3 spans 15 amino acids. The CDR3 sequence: CASSQDTSGGPASDF. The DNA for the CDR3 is TGCGCCAGCAGCCAAGATACTAGCGGGGGGCCAGCAAGTGACTTC.

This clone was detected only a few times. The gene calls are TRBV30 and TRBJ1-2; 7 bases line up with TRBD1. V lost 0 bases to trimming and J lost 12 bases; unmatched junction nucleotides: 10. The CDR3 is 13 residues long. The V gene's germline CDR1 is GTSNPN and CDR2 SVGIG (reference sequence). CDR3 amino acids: CAWSVLGTAYHTF. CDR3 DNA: TGTGCCTGGAGTGTACTAGGGACAGCCTATCACACCTTC.

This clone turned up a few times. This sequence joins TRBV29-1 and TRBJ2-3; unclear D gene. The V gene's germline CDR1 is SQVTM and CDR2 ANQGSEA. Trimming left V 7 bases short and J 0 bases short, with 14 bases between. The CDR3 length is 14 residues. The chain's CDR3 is CSAGLLISTDTQYF. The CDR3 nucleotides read TGCAGCGCAGGCCTCCTGATTAGCACAGATACGCAGTATTTT.

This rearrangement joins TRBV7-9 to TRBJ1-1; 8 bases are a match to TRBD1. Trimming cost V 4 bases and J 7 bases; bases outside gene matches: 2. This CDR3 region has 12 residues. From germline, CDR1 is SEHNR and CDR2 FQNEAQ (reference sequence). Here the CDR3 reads CASSWDRFEAFF. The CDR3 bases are TGTGCCAGCAGCTGGGACAGGTTTGAAGCTTTCTTT. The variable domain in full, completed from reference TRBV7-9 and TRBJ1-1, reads DTGVSQNPRHKITKRGQNVTFRCDPISEHNRLYWYRQTLGQGPEFLTYFQNEAQLEKSRLLSDRFSAERPKGSFSTLEIQRTEQGDSAMYLCASSWDRFEAFFGQGTRLTVV.

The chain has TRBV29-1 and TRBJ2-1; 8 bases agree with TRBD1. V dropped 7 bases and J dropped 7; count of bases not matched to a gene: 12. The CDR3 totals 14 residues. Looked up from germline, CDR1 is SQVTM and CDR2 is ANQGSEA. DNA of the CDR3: TGCAGCGCCCCCGACAGGGGCCTCGGGAATGAGCAGTTCTTC. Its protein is CSAPDRGLGNEQFF.

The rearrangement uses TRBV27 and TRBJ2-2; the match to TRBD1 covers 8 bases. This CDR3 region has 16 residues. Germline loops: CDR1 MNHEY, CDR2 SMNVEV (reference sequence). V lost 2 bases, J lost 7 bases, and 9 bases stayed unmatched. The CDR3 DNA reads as TGTGCCAGCAGTTTAGCCCTTGGGACAGGCGTCGGGGAGCTGTTTTTT. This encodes CASSLALGTGVGELFF.

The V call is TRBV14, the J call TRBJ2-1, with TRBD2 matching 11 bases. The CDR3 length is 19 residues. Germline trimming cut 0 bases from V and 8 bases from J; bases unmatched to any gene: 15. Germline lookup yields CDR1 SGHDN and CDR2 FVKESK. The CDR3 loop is CASSQDSARLAGGAHEQFF. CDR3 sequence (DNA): TGTGCCAGCAGCCAAGATTCGGCGCGATTAGCGGGAGGGGCCCATGAGCAGTTCTTC. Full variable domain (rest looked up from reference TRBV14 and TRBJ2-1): EAGVTQFPSHSVIEKGQTVTLRCDPISGHDNLYWYRRVMGKEIKFLLHFVKESKQDESGMPNNRFLAERTGGTYSTLKVQPAELEDSGVYFCASSQDSARLAGGAHEQFFGPGTRLTVL.

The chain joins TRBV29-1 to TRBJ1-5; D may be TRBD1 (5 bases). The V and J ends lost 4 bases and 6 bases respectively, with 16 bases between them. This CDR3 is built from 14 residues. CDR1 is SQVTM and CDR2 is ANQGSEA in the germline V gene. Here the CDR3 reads CSVGDQGLGQPQHF. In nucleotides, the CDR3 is TGCAGCGTTGGTGATCAGGGTCTCGGTCAGCCCCAGCATTTT.

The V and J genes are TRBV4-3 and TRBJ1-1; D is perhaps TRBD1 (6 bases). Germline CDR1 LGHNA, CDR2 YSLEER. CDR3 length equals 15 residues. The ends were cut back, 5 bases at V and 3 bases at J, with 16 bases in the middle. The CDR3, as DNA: TGCGCCAGCAGCAAGGGGGGGGCCCTAGACACTGAAGCTTTCTTT. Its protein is CASSKGGALDTEAFF.

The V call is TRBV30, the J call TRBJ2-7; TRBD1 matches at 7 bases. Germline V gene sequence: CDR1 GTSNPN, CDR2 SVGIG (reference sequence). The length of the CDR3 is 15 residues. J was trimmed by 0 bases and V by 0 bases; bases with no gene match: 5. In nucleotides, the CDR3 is TGTGCCTGGAGTGTAGGGGGCACGAGCTCCTACGAGCAGTACTTC. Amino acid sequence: CAWSVGGTSSYEQYF.